Sequencing of this T cell receptor (beta chain) was carried out in a study of Ad26.COV2.S vaccination and SARS-CoV-2 variants. Study summary: Recipients of Ad26.COV2.S got it intramuscularly, once or twice 56 days apart.

Only in-frame clones appear in the TCRdb table, and some are missing; sequencing was by immunoSEQ multiplex PCR. The table lists about 370,000 clones, 70% to 90% of them singletons. Treatment specified: 15 to 20 received Ad26.COV2.S at low or high dose, single or two shots; five or six received placebo; per-sample allocation not given. Sampling took place 63 days after the first vaccine or placebo injection. Germline CDR1 LNHDA, CDR2 SQIVND (reference sequence). This CDR3 has 14 residues. Deletions cut 5 bases from V and 0 bases from J, with 10 bases between. Sequencing used peripheral blood, obtained in a trial of Ad26.COV2.S vaccine versus placebo. V gene TRBV19 combines with J gene TRBJ1-1; D call uncertain. This TCR was sampled from a person between 18 and 65 years old who received the Ad26.COV2.S COVID-19 vaccine or a placebo. The CDR3 loop reads CASSRGGMNTEAFF. The CDR3 region has the DNA TGTGCCAGTAGTCGCGGAGGAATGAACACTGAAGCTTTCTTT.